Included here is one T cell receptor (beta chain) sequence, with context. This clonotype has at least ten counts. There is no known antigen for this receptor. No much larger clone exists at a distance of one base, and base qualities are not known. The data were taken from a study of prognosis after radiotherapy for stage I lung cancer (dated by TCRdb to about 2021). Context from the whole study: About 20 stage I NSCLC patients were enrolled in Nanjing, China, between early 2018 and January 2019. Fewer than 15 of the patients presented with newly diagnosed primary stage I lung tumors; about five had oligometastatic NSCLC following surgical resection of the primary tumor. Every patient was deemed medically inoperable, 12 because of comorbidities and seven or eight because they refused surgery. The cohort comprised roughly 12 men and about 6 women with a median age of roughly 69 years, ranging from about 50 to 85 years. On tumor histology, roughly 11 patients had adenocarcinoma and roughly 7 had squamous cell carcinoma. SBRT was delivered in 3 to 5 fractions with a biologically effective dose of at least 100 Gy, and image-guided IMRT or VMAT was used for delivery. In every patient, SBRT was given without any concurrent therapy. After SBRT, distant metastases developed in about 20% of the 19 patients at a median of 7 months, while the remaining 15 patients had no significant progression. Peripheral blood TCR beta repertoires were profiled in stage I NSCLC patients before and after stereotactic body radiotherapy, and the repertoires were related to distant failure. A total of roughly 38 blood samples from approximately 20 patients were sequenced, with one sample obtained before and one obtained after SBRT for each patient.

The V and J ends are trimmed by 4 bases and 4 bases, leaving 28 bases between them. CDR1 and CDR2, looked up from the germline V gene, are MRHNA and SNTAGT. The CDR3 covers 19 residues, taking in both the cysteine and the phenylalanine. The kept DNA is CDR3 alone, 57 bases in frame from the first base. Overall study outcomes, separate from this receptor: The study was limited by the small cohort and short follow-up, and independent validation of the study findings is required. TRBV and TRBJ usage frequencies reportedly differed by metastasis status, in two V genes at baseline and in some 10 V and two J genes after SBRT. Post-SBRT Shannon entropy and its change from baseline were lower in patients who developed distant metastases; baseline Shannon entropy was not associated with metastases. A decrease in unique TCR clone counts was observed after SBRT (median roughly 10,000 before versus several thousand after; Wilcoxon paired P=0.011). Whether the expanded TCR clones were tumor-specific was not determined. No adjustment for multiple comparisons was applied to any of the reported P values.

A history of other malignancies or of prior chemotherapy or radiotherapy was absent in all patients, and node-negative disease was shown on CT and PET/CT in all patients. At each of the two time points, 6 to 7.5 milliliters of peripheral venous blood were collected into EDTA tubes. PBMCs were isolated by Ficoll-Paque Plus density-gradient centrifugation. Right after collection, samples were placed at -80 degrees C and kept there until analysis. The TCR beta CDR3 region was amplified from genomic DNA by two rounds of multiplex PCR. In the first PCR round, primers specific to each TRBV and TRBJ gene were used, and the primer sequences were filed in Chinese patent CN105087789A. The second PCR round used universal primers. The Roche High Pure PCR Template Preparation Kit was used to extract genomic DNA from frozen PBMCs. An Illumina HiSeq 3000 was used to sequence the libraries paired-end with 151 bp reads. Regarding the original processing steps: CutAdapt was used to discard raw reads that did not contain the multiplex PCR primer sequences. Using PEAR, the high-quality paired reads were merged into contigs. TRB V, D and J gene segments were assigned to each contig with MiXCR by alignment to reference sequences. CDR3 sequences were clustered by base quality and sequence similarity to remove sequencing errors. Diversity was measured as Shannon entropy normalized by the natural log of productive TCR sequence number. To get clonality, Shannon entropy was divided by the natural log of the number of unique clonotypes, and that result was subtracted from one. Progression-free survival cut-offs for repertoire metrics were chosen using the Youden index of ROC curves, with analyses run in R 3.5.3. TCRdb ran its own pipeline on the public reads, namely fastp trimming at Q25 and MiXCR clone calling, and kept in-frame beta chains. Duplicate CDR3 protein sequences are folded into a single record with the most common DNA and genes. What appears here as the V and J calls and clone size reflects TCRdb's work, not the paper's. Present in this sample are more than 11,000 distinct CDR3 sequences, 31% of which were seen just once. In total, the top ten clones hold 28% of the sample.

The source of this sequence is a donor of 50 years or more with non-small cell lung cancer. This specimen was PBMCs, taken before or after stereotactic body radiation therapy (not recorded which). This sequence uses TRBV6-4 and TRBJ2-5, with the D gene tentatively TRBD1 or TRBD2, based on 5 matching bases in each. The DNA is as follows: TGTGCCAGCAGTGTCATTGGTCCTGGGGTAAGAGGGGTGGTAGAGACCCAGTACTTC. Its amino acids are CASSVIGPGVRGVVETQYF.